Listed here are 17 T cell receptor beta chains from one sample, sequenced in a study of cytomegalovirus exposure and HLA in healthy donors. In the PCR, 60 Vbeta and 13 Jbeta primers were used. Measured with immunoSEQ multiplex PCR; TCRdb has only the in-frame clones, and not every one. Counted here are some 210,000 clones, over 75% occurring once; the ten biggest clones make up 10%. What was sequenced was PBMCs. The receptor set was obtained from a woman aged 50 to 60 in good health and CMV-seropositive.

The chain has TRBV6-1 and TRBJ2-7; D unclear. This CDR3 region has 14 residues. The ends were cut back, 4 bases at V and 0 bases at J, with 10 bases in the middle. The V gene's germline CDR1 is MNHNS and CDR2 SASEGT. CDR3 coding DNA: TGTGCCAGCAGTGTGACATTAAGCTCCTACGAGCAGTACTTC. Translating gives CASSVTLSSYEQYF.

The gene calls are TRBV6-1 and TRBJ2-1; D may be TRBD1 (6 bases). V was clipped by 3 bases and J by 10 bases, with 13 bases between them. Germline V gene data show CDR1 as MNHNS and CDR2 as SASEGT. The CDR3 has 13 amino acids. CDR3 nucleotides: TGTGCCAGCAGTGAGACAGGCCCTCGCGAGCAGTTCTTC. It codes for CASSETGPREQFF.

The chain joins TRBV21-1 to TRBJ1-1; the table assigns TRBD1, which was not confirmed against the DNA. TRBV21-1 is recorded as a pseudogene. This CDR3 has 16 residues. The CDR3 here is CASSKARTAINTEAFF. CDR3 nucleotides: TGTGCCAGCAGCAAAGCCAGGACAGCCATCAACACTGAAGCTTTCTTT.

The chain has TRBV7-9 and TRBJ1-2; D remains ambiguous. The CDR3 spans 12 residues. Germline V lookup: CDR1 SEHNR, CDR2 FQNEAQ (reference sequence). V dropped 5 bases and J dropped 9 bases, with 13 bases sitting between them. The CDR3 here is CASSQTSMSYTF. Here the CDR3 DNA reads TGTGCCAGCAGCCAGACTTCGATGAGCTACACCTTC.

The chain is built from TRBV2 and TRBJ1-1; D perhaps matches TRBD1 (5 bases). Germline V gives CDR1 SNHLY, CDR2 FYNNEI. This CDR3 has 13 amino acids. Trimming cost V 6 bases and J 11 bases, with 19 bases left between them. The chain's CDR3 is CASRRSGDATAFF. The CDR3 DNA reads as TGTGCCAGCAGGAGATCGGGGGACGCGACGGCTTTCTTT.

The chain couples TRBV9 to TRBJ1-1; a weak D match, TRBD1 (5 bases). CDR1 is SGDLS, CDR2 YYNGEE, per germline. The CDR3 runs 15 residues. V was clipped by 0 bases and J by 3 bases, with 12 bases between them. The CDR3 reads CASSVGGAWDTEAFF. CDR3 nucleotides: TGTGCCAGCAGCGTAGGGGGCGCTTGGGACACTGAAGCTTTCTTT.

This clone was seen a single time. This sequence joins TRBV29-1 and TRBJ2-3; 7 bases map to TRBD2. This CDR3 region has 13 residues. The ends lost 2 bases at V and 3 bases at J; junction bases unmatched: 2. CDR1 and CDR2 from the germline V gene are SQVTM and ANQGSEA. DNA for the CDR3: TGCAGCGTTGAATGGCGGGGGACAGATACGCAGTATTTT. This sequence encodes CSVEWRGTDTQYF.

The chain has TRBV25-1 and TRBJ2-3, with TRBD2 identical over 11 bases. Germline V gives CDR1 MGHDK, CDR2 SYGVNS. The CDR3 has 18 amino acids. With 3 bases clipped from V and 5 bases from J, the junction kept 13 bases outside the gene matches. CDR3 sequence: CASSEGATSGGGGDTQYF. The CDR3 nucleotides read TGTGCCAGCAGTGAGGGGGCCACTAGCGGGGGAGGTGGAGATACGCAGTATTTT. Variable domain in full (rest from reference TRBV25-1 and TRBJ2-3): EADIYQTPRYLVIGTGKKITLECSQTMGHDKMYWYQQDPGMELHLIHYSYGVNSTEKGDLSSESTVSRIRTEHFPLTLESARPSHTSQYLCASSEGATSGGGGDTQYFGPGTRLTVL.

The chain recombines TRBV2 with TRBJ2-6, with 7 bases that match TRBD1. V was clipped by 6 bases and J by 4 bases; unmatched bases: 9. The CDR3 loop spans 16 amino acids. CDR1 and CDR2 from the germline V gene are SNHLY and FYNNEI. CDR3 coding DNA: TGTGCCAGCAGAGGGGGCGTGGGTGTGGGGGCCAACGTCCTGACTTTC. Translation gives CASRGGVGVGANVLTF.

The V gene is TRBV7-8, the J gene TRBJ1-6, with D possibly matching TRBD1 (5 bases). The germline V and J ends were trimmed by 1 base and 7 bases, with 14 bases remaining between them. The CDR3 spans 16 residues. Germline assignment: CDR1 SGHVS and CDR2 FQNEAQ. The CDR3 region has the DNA TGTGCCAGCAGCTTAGGATTGGGCAGGACAAATTCACCCCTCCACTTT. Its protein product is CASSLGLGRTNSPLHF.

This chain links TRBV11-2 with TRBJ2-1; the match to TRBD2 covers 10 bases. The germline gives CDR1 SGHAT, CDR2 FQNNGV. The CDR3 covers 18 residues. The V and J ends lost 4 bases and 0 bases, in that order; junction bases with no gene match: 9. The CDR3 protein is CASSWLAGVPISYNEQFF. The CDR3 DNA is TGTGCCAGCAGCTGGCTAGCGGGGGTACCGATCTCCTACAATGAGCAGTTCTTC.

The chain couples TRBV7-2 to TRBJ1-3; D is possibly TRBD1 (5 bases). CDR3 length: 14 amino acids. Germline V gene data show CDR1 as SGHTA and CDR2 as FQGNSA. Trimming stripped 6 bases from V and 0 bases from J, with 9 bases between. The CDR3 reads CASRHGGSGNTIYF. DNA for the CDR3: TGTGCCAGCAGGCACGGGGGCTCTGGAAACACCATATATTTT.

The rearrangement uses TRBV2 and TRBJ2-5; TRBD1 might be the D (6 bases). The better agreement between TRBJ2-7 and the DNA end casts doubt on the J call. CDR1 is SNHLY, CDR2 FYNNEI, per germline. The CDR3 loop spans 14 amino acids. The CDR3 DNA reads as TGTGCCAGCAGTCTACGACAGGTGTCCTACGAGCAGTACTTC. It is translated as CASSLRQVSYEQYF.

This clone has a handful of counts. This chain's CDR3 is CASSAQTGTGNEKLFF. CDR3 sequence (DNA): TGTGCCAGCAGTGCCCAAACCGGGACAGGGAATGAAAAACTGTTTTTT. The chain has TRBV6-1 and TRBJ1-4; 9 bases align to TRBD1. J was trimmed by 5 bases and V by 4 bases; bases with no gene match: 8. CDR3 length equals 16 residues. In germline, CDR1 is MNHNS, CDR2 SASEGT.

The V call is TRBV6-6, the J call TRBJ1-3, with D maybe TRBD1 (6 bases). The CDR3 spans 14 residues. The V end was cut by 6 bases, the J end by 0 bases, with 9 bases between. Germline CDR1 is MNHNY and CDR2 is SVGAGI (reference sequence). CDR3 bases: TGTGCCAGCAGAGCAGGGGACTCTGGAAACACCATATATTTT. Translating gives CASRAGDSGNTIYF.

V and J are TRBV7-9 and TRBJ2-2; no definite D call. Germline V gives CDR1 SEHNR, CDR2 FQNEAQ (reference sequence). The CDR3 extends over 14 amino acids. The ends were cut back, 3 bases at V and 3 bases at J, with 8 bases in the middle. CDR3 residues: CASSFTGDTGELFF. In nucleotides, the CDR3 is TGTGCCAGCAGCTTTACGGGTGACACCGGGGAGCTGTTTTTT.

CDR3 sequence: CASSMARVDGYTF. Written as DNA, the CDR3 is TGTGCCAGCAGTATGGCCCGGGTTGATGGCTACACCTTC. V usage is TRBV2 and J usage is TRBJ1-2; D not resolved. This CDR3 is built from 13 residues. The V end was cut by 5 bases, the J end by 6 bases, with 13 bases between. Per the germline V gene, CDR1 is SNHLY and CDR2 is FYNNEI.